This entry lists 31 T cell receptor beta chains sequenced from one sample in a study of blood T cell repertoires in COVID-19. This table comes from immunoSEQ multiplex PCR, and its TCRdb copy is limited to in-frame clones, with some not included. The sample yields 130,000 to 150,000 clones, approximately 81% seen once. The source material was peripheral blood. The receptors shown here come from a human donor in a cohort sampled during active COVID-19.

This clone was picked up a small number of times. CDR3 nucleotides: TGTGCCAGCAGCCCCGGGGTAGCGGGGTTCACAGATACGCAGTATTTT. Residues: CASSPGVAGFTDTQYF. The chain employs TRBV7-3 and TRBJ2-3, with 8 nucleotides matching TRBD2. Germline assignment: CDR1 SGHTA and CDR2 FQGTGA. Losses at the gene ends were 5 bases for V and 2 bases for J; bases not matched to a gene: 9. The CDR3 extends over 16 amino acids.

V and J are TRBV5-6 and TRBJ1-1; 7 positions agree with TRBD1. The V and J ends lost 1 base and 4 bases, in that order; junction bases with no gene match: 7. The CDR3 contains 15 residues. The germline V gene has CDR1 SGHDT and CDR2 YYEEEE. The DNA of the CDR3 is TGTGCCAGCAGCTTGATCAGGGGGGCTCTCACTGAAGCTTTCTTT. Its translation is CASSLIRGALTEAFF.

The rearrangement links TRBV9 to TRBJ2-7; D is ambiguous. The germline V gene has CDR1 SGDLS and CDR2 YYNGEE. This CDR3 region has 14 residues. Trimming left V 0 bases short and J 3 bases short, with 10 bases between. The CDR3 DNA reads TGTGCCAGCAGCGTAGGAATAGACAACTACGAGCAGTACTTC. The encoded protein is CASSVGIDNYEQYF.

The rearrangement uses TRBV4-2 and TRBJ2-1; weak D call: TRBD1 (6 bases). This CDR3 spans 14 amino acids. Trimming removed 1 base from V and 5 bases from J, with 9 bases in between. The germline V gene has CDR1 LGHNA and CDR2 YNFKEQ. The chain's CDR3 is CASSQVGQDNEQFF. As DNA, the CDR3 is TGTGCCAGCAGCCAAGTGGGACAAGACAATGAGCAGTTCTTC.

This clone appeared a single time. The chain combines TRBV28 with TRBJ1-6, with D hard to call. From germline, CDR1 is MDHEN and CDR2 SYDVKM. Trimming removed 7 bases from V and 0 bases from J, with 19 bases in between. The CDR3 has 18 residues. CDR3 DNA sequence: TGTGCCAGCACCGCGCCCTATACAGTTCGCTCCTATAATTCACCCCTCCACTTT. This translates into CASTAPYTVRSYNSPLHF.

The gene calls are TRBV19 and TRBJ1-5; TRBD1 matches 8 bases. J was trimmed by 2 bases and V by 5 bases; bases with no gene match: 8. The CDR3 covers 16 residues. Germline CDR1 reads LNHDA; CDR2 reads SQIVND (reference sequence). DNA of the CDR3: TGTGCCAGTAGTCTCCAAGGACAGGGAGGCAATCAGCCCCAGCATTTT. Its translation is CASSLQGQGGNQPQHF.

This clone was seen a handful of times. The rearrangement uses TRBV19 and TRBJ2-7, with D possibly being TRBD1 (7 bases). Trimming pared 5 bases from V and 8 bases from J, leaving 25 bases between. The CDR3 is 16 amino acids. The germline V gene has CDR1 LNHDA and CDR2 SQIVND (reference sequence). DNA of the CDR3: TGTGCCAGTAGTGCCACCGGGACAGCGGGCGGTAAGAAGCAGTACTTC. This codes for CASSATGTAGGKKQYF.

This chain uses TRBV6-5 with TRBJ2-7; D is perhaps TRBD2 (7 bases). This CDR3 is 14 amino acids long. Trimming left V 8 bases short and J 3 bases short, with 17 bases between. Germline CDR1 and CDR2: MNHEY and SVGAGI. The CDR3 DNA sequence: TGTGCCAGCCTACAGGGAGGGTTAGGCTACGAGCAGTACTTC. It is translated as CASLQGGLGYEQYF.

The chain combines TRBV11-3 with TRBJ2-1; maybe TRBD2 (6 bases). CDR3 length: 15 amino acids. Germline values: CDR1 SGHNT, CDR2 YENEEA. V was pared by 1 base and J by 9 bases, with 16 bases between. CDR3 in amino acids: CASSLVGLGGSEQFF. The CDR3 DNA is TGTGCCAGCAGCTTAGTCGGGCTCGGGGGAAGTGAGCAGTTCTTC.

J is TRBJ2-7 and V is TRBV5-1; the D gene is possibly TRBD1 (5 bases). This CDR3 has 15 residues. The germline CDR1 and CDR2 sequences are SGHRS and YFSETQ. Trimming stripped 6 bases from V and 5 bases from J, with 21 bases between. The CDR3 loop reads CASTPQSATGDEQYF. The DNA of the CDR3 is TGCGCCAGCACCCCCCAGTCGGCTACAGGCGACGAGCAGTACTTC.

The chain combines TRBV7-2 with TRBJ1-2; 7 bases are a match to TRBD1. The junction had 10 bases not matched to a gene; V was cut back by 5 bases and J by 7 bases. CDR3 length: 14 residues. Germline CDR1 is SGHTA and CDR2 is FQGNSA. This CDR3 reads CASSPPGTAAGYTF. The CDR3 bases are TGTGCCAGCAGCCCCCCTGGGACAGCGGCTGGCTACACCTTC.

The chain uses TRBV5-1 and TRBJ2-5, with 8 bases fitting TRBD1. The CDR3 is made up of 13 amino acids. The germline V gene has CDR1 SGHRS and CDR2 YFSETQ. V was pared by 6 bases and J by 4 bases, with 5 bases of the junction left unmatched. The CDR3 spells CASNRGTPETQYF. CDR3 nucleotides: TGCGCCAGCAACAGGGGGACCCCAGAGACCCAGTACTTC.

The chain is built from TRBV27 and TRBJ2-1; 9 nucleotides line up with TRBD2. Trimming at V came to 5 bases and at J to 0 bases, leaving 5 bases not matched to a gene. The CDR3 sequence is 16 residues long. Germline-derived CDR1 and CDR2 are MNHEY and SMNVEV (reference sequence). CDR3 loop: CASSRSGRSSYNEQFF. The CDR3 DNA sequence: TGTGCCAGCAGTCGGAGCGGGAGGAGCTCCTACAATGAGCAGTTCTTC.

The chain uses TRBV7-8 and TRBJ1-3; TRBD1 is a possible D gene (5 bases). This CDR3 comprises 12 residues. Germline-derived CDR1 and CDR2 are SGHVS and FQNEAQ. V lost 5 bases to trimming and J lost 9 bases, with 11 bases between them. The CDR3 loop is CASSPAQGTIYF. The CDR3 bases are TGTGCCAGCAGCCCCGCTCAGGGCACCATATATTTT.

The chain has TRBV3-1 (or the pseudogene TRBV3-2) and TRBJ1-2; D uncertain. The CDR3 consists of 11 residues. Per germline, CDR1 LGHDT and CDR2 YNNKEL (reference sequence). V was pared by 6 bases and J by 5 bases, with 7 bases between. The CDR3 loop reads CASRRGYGYTF. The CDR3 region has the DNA TGTGCCAGCAGACGAGGGTATGGCTACACCTTC.

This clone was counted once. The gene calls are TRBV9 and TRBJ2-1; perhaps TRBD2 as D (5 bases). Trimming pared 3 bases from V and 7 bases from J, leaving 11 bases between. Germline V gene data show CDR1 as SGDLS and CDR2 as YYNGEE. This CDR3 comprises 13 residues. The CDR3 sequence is CASSAAPGNEQFF. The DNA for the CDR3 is TGTGCCAGCAGCGCCGCTCCGGGGAATGAGCAGTTCTTC. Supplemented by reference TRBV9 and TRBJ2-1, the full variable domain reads DSGVTQTPKHLITATGQRVTLRCSPRSGDLSVYWYQQSLDQGLQFLIQYYNGEERAKGNILERFSAQQFPDLHSELNLSSLELGDSALYFCASSAAPGNEQFFGPGTRLTVL.

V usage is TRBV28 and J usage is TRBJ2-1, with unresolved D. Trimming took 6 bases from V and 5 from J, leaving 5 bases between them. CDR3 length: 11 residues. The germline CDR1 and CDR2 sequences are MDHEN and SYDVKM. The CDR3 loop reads CASRLNNEQFF. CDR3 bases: TGTGCCAGCAGACTGAACAATGAGCAGTTCTTC.

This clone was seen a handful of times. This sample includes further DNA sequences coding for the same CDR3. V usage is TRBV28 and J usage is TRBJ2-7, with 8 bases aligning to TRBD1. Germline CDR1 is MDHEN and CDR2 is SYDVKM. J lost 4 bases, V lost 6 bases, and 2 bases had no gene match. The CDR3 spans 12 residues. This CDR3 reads CASRGQVYEQYF. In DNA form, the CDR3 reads TGTGCCAGCAGGGGACAGGTATACGAGCAGTACTTC. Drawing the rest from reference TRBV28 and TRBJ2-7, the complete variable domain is DVKVTQSSRYLVKRTGEKVFLECVQDMDHENMFWYRQDPGLGLRLIYFSYDVKMKEKGDIPEGYSVSREKKERFSLILESASTNQTSMYLCASRGQVYEQYFGPGTRLTVT.

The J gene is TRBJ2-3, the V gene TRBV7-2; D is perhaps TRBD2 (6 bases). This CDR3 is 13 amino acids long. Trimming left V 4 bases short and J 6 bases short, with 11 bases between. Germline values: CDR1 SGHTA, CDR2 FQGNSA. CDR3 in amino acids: CASSWGLWDTQYF. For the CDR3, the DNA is TGTGCCAGCAGCTGGGGACTGTGGGATACGCAGTATTTT.

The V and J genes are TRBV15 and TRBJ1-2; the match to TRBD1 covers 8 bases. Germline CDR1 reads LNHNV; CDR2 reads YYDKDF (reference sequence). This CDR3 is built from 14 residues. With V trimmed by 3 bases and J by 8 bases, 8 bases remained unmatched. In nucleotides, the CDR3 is TGTGCCACCAGCAGGACAGGGGCCGGTGGAGGCTACACCTTC. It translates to CATSRTGAGGGYTF.

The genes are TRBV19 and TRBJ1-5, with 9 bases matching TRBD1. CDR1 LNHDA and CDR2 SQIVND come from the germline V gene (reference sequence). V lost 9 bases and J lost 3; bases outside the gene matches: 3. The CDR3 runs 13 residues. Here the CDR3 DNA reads TGTGCCAGGGGGACAGGGAACAATCAGCCCCAGCATTTT. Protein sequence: CARGTGNNQPQHF.

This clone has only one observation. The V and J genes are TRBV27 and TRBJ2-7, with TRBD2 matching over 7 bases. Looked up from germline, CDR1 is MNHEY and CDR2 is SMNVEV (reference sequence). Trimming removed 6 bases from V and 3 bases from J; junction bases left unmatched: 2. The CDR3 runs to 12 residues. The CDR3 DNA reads TGTGCCAGCAGGTCTAGCGGCTACGAGCAGTACTTC. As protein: CASRSSGYEQYF.

CDR3 sequence: CASSSGGHGSNTEAFF. The CDR3, as DNA: TGTGCCAGCAGTTCAGGGGGACATGGATCGAACACTGAAGCTTTCTTT. The V and J genes are TRBV6-2 or TRBV6-3 and TRBJ1-1; 7 positions match TRBD1. Germline V gene data show CDR1 as MNHEY and CDR2 as SVGEGT. The V gene end was trimmed by 4 bases and the J gene end by 1 base; junction bases not matched to a gene: 9. The CDR3 has 16 residues.

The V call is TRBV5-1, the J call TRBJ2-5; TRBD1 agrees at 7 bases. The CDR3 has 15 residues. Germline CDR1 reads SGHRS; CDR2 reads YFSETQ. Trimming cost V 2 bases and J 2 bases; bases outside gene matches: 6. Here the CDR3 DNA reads TGCGCCAGCAGCTTTTCAGGACAGGTACAAGAGACCCAGTACTTC. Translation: CASSFSGQVQETQYF.

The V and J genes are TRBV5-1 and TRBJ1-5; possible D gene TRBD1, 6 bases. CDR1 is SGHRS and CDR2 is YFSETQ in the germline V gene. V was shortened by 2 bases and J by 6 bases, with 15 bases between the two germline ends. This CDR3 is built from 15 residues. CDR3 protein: CASSFRGPVGQPQHF. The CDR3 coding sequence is TGCGCCAGCAGCTTCAGGGGACCGGTGGGTCAGCCCCAGCATTTT.

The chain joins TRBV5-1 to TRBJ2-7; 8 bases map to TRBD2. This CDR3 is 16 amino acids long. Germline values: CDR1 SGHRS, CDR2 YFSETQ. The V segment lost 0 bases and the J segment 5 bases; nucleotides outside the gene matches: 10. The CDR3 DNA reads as TGCGCCAGCAGCTTGGCCTTGGTAGCGGGATTGGACGAGCAGTACTTC. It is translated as CASSLALVAGLDEQYF.

Here the CDR3 DNA reads TGTGCCAGCAGTTTATCGGACAGGGGCTACGAGCAGTACTTC. Translated, it gives CASSLSDRGYEQYF. The V and J genes are TRBV28 and TRBJ2-7, with TRBD1 identical over 9 bases. CDR3 length: 14 amino acids. V lost 1 base, J lost 3 bases, and 1 base stayed unmatched. CDR1 MDHEN and CDR2 SYDVKM come from the germline V gene.

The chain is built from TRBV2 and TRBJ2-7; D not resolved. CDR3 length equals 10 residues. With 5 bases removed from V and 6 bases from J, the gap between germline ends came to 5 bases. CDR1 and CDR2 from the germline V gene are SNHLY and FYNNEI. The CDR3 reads CASSMAEQYF. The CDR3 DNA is TGTGCCAGCAGTATGGCCGAGCAGTACTTC. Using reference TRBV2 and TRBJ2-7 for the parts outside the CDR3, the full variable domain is EPEVTQTPSHQVTQMGQEVILRCVPISNHLYFYWYRQILGQKVEFLVSFYNNEISEKSEIFDDQFSVERPDGSNFTLKIRSTKLEDSAMYFCASSMAEQYFGPGTRLTVT.

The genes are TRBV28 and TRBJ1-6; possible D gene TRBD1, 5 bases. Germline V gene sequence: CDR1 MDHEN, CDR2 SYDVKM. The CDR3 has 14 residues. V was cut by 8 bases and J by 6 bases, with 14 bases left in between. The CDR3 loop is CASSGGGINSPLHF. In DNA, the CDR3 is TGTGCCAGCTCCGGCGGGGGGATTAATTCACCCCTCCACTTT.

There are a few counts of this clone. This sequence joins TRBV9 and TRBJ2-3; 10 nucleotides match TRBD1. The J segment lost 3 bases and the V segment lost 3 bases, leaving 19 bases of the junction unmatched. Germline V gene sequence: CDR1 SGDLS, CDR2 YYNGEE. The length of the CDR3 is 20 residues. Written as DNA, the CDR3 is TGTGCCAGCAGCGCCCCCTTAACCGGGACAGGGGAACTTCCGACAGATACGCAGTATTTT. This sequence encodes CASSAPLTGTGELPTDTQYF.

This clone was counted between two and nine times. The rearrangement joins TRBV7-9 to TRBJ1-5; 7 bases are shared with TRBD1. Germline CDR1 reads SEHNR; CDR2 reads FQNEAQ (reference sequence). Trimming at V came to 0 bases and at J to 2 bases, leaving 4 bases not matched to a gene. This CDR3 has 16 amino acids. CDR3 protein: CASSLAEGAGNQPQHF. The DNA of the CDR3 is TGTGCCAGCAGCTTAGCGGAGGGGGCAGGCAATCAGCCCCAGCATTTT.